The 15 T cell receptor beta chains reported below all come from one sample, sequenced in a study of tumor-infiltrating lymphocytes in primary liver carcinoma. The template, approximately 500 ng total RNA, yielded TCR beta cDNA made with a constant-region primer. ARM-PCR was slightly modified, and three nested multiplex PCR rounds with it gave rise to the TCR beta libraries. A C-beta reverse primer was combined with TRBV1-TRBV30 forward primers in the first two PCR rounds, and each round had 10 cycles. In TCRdb, the multiplex PCR reads were re-called with MiXCR into one record per CDR3 protein. The sample carries about 200,000 distinct CDR3 sequences, almost 65% recorded once. The blood RNA (from unsorted whole blood) was obtained, and germline DNA was also extracted. The sequenced sample was peripheral blood. The receptors originated from a woman aged 55-75 years with primary liver carcinoma and hepatitis B virus infection.

On this clonotype itself: This may be a read error: a much more frequent sequence differs by one nucleotide. This sequence joins TRBV2 and TRBJ1-1; D ambiguous. CDR3 size: 14 residues. Deletions cut 2 bases from V and 3 bases from J, with 10 bases between. Germline V gives CDR1 SNHLY, CDR2 FYNNEI. CDR3 nucleotide sequence: TGTGCCAGCAGTGAATCCGTAAGTGACACTGAAGCTTTCTTT. It translates to CASSESVSDTEAFF.

This chain uses TRBV12-3 or TRBV12-4 with TRBJ2-2; tentatively, D is TRBD2 (5 bases). Trimming shortened V by 8 bases and J by 7 bases, and 14 bases separated the two germline ends. This CDR3 region has 13 residues. CDR3 sequence: CASGSRMGGELFF. DNA for the CDR3: TGTGCCAGCGGGAGCAGGATGGGCGGGGAGCTGTTTTTT.

V gene TRBV28 combines with J gene TRBJ1-1; D remains ambiguous. The CDR3 covers 15 residues. Trimming stripped 3 bases from V and 11 bases from J, with 22 bases between. From germline, CDR1 is MDHEN and CDR2 SYDVKM. This chain's CDR3 is CASSFGERRRAGAFF. CDR3 bases: TGTGCCAGCAGTTTCGGGGAAAGGAGGCGGGCGGGCGCTTTCTTT.

Comment on this clonotype: Mismatch with germline at one junction end may stem from a read error. V and J are TRBV6-5 and TRBJ2-3; D not resolved. CDR1 and CDR2 (germline): MNHEY, SVGAGI. CDR3 size: 14 residues. The CDR3 coding sequence is TGTGCCAGCAGTTATGTGTTCGGCACAGATATGCAGTATTTT. Translating it yields CASSYVFGTDMQYF.

Note on this clonotype: This likely comes from a read error, as the CDR3 has no conserved phenylalanine or tryptophan at its end. The chain has TRBV5-1 and TRBJ2-7; D is unclear. The germline V gene encodes CDR1 SGHRS and CDR2 YFSETQ. Between the trimmed V and J ends, which lost 4 bases and 3 bases, there was a span of 11 bases. The CDR3 extends over 13 amino acids. The CDR3 sequence is CASSTQADYEQYL. CDR3 nucleotide sequence: TGCGCCAGCAGCACGCAGGCCGACTACGAGCAGTACTTA.

The V gene is TRBV4-1, the J gene TRBJ2-1; maybe TRBD1 (5 bases). V lost 0 bases and J lost 12, with 21 bases in between. The length of the CDR3 is 16 residues. In germline, CDR1 is MGHRA, CDR2 YSYEKL. The CDR3: CASSQDLLGTGRVQFF. The CDR3 region has the DNA TGCGCCAGCAGCCAAGATCTTTTGGGTACAGGACGGGTGCAGTTCTTC.

This chain uses TRBV5-6 with TRBJ1-5; tentatively, D is TRBD1 (5 bases). Germline V gives CDR1 SGHDT, CDR2 YYEEEE. The CDR3 contains 13 residues. V was clipped by 0 bases and J by 6 bases, with 7 bases between them. The CDR3 sequence: CASSLGGSQPQHF. DNA of the CDR3: TGTGCCAGCAGCTTGGGGGGGAGTCAGCCCCAGCATTTT.

A note on this clonotype: The CDR3 does not end in the conserved phenylalanine or tryptophan, so this is likely a read error. The chain has TRBV4-1 and TRBJ2-1; 14 nucleotides agree with TRBD2. CDR3 length: 19 residues. With 1 base clipped from V and 0 bases from J, the junction kept 5 bases outside the gene matches. Germline assignment: CDR1 MGHRA and CDR2 YSYEKL. CDR3 loop: CASSQAVGTSGSSYNEQFL. For the CDR3, the DNA is TGCGCCAGCAGCCAAGCCGTCGGGACTAGCGGGAGCTCCTACAATGAGCAGTTCTTA.

This clonotype was counted only a few times. This chain joins TRBV5-1 and TRBJ2-2; 8 bases are a match to TRBD2. V trimming: 3 bases; J trimming: 2 bases; junction bases outside the gene matches: 3. CDR1 is SGHRS and CDR2 is YFSETQ in the germline V gene. The CDR3 spans 15 residues. CDR3 bases: TGCGCCAGCAGCTGGAGCGGGAGAAACACCGGGGAGCTGTTTTTT. Residues: CASSWSGRNTGELFF. The full variable domain, rest sourced from reference TRBV5-1 and TRBJ2-2, is KAGVTQTPRYLIKTRGQQVTLSCSPISGHRSVSWYQQTPGQGLQFLFEYFSETQRNKGNFPGRFSGRQFSNSRSEMNVSTLELGDSALYLCASSWSGRNTGELFFGEGSRLTVL.

With regard to this clonotype: This is likely a read error, given that the CDR3 carries no conserved phenylalanine or tryptophan at its end. This chain joins TRBV4-1 and TRBJ2-5, with TRBD1 matching over 7 bases. Losses at the gene ends were 0 bases for V and 5 bases for J; bases not matched to a gene: 6. The CDR3 loop spans 15 amino acids. Germline loops: CDR1 MGHRA, CDR2 YSYEKL. The CDR3: CASSQDPKGAETQYL. The CDR3 DNA follows: TGCGCCAGCAGCCAAGATCCGAAGGGGGCGGAGACCCAGTACCTC.

The chain carries TRBV5-5 and TRBJ1-2; a weak D match, TRBD1 (5 bases). The CDR3 is made up of 13 amino acids. The ends were cut back, 8 bases at V and 4 bases at J, with 15 bases in the middle. Germline CDR1 reads SGHKS; CDR2 reads YYEKEE (reference sequence). The CDR3 DNA is TGTGCCAGTAGCATACTGGGGGGCTATGGCTACACCTTC. Translated, it gives CASSILGGYGYTF.

In this sample, this clonotype turned up many times. The chain combines TRBV10-3 with TRBJ2-2; TRBD2 agrees at 8 bases. Germline lookup yields CDR1 ENHRY and CDR2 SYGVKD. The CDR3 loop spans 17 amino acids. Trimming at V came to 8 bases and at J to 6 bases, leaving 17 bases not matched to a gene. The CDR3 nucleotides read TGTGCCATCGCGGGGGGTTTGGTCGGATCCCTCGCCGGGGAGCTGTTTTTT. As protein: CAIAGGLVGSLAGELFF.

About this clonotype itself: The junction does not match germline at one end; this may be a read error. The DNA of the CDR3 is TGTGCCAGCAGCCTCGGGACAGGGGTTCTGAATGTGCAGTTCTTC. It yields the protein CASSLGTGVLNVQFF. The chain combines TRBV5-4 with TRBJ2-1; 10 bases are shared with TRBD1. Germline loops: CDR1 SGHNT, CDR2 YYREEE (reference sequence). The CDR3 runs 15 residues.

At least ten counts were recorded for this clonotype. The chain couples TRBV5-6 to TRBJ2-7; maybe TRBD2 (6 bases). The CDR3 spans 13 residues. Germline V gene sequence: CDR1 SGHDT, CDR2 YYEEEE. The V end lost 2 bases, the J end lost 5 bases, and 11 bases lay between the germline ends. The CDR3 sequence is CASSFMTSHEQYF. The CDR3 nucleotides are TGTGCCAGCAGCTTCATGACTAGTCACGAGCAGTACTTC.

This chain joins TRBV30 and TRBJ1-1; 8 bases match TRBD1. The CDR3 has 14 residues. Germline-derived CDR1 and CDR2 are GTSNPN and SVGIG (reference sequence). V dropped 0 bases and J dropped 4; count of bases not matched to a gene: 4. The CDR3 nucleotides are TGTGCCTGGAGTGTACGAACAGGGGGCACTGAAGCTTTCTTT. The encoded protein is CAWSVRTGGTEAFF.